Included here is one T cell receptor (beta chain) sequence, with context. Its antigen is not known. The data originate from a study of blood T cells in healthy people across ages. General observations from the study: Getting older went along with TCR beta diversity per million T cells dropping roughly linearly.

A second PCR of roughly 7 to 11 cycles used a sample-barcoded 5' primer and a J-beta primer mix. Every cDNA molecule carried a tag from a template-switch adaptor bearing 12 random nucleotides. One entry per CDR3 protein, called by TCRdb with MiXCR from the 5' RACE reads. The data show 450,000 to 650,000 distinct CDR3 sequences, approximately 25% seen once. Another study also made use of these data, one on T cells of mothers and their children.

The sample taken for sequencing was blood. This sequence originates from a boy aged 5-17 years in good health.

DNA of the CDR3: TGTGCCAGCAGTTTAGCAGGGTCGCTAGGGATAGCAGATACGCAGTATTTT. Protein: CASSLAGSLGIADTQYF. The chain joins TRBV27 to TRBJ2-3; a weak D match, TRBD1 (5 bases). This CDR3 spans 17 amino acids. CDR1 is MNHEY, CDR2 SMNVEV, per germline (reference sequence). The V gene lost 2 bases and the J gene lost 4 bases, with 19 bases spanning the gap.